Listed below are T cell receptor beta chains from one sample, sequenced in a study of T cells in Graves' hyperthyroidism and ophthalmopathy. TCRdb processed the multiplex PCR reads anew with MiXCR; each CDR3 protein has one entry. This table has about 560,000 distinct CDR3 sequences, around 17% appearing once. The material sequenced was blood. The receptors were sampled from a young woman with Graves' hyperthyroidism. Both conserved end residues are part of each CDR3. Each record gives: D gene, J gene, CDR3 length, clone size, V gene, CDR3 protein, CDR3 DNA. A D gene is named only where the DNA matches it firmly. Clone size appears in some rows only: once, few, many, or a class for an expanded clone.

D: .
J: TRBJ1-2
length: 13
size: .
V: TRBV6-2/TRBV6-3
CDR3: CASSFSIGYGYTF
DNA: TGTGCCAGCAGTTTTTCGATAGGGTATGGCTACACCTTC

D: .
J: TRBJ1-1
length: 14
size: many
V: TRBV28
CDR3: CASSFLEMNTEAFF
DNA: TGTGCCAGCAGTTTCCTAGAGATGAACACTGAAGCTTTCTTT

D: TRBD2
J: TRBJ2-7
length: 22
size: many
V: TRBV7-9
CDR3: CASSLTPPGDETSGREPYEQYF
DNA: TGTGCCAGCAGCTTAACTCCCCCAGGGGATGAGACTAGCGGGAGGGAGCCCTACGAGCAGTACTTC

D: .
J: TRBJ2-5
length: 11
size: few
V: TRBV3-1
CDR3: CASSQLEAQYF
DNA: TGTGCCAGCAGCCAACTGGAGGCCCAGTACTTC

D: .
J: TRBJ1-1
length: 15
size: many
V: TRBV6-1
CDR3: CASSEDRARYTEAFF
DNA: TGTGCCAGCAGTGAAGACAGAGCCCGCTACACTGAAGCTTTCTTT

D: TRBD2
J: TRBJ2-5
length: 14
size: .
V: TRBV7-2
CDR3: CASSLGTSGSELYF
DNA: TGTGCCAGCAGCTTGGGGACTAGCGGGAGTGAACTGTACTTC

D: TRBD2
J: TRBJ2-1
length: 16
size: many
V: TRBV24-1
CDR3: CATSDPSGNTYNEQFF
DNA: TGTGCCACCAGTGACCCTAGCGGGAACACCTACAATGAGCAGTTCTTC

D: .
J: TRBJ1-2
length: 11
size: many
V: TRBV29-1
CDR3: CSATDNYGYTF
DNA: TGCAGCGCCACCGACAACTATGGCTACACCTTC

D: TRBD2
J: TRBJ2-1
length: 14
size: many
V: TRBV7-9
CDR3: CASSLTSGVNEQFF
DNA: TGTGCCAGCAGCTTGACTAGCGGGGTAAATGAGCAGTTCTTC

D: .
J: TRBJ2-7
length: 12
size: many
V: TRBV7-2
CDR3: CASSLDRGEQYF
DNA: TGTGCCAGCAGCTTAGACCGAGGAGAGCAGTACTTC

D: TRBD1
J: TRBJ1-6
length: 16
size: once
V: TRBV2
CDR3: CASTQGQGHYNSPLHF
DNA: TGTGCCAGCACCCAAGGACAGGGCCATTATAATTCACCCCTCCACTTT

D: .
J: TRBJ2-2
length: 15
size: few
V: TRBV2
CDR3: CASRVQPVNTGELFF
DNA: TGTGCCAGCAGGGTCCAGCCAGTGAACACCGGGGAGCTGTTTTTT

D: TRBD2
J: TRBJ2-7
length: 13
size: .
V: TRBV20-1
CDR3: CSAGTSAAYEQYF
DNA: TGCAGTGCCGGGACTAGCGCGGCCTACGAGCAGTACTTC

D: TRBD2
J: TRBJ2-7
length: 15
size: many
V: TRBV12-3/TRBV12-4
CDR3: CASSLVERGSYEQYF
DNA: TGTGCCAGCAGTTTAGTGGAGCGGGGGTCCTACGAGCAGTACTTC

D: .
J: TRBJ2-3
length: 14
size: .
V: TRBV4-3
CDR3: CASSQDPHTDTQYF
DNA: TGCGCCAGCAGCCAAGACCCCCATACAGATACGCAGTATTTT

D: TRBD1
J: TRBJ1-2
length: 14
size: few
V: TRBV5-4
CDR3: CASSFTGGGRGYTF
DNA: TGTGCCAGCAGCTTTACAGGGGGCGGTCGGGGCTACACCTTC

D: TRBD2
J: TRBJ2-2
length: 18
size: .
V: TRBV7-6
CDR3: CASSLGLAGGRNTGELFF
DNA: TGTGCCAGCAGCTTAGGTCTAGCGGGGGGACGCAACACCGGGGAGCTGTTTTTT

D: TRBD1
J: TRBJ2-7
length: 13
size: many
V: TRBV20-1
CDR3: CSARDTGGREQYF
DNA: TGCAGTGCTAGAGATACAGGGGGTCGCGAGCAGTACTTC

D: .
J: TRBJ2-5
length: 16
size: .
V: TRBV30
CDR3: CAWSPRTLARRETQYF
DNA: TGTGCCTGGAGTCCCCGGACCTTAGCGAGACGGGAGACCCAGTACTTC

D: TRBD1
J: TRBJ2-3
length: 16
size: .
V: TRBV15
CDR3: CATSSRTGADTDTQYF
DNA: TGTGCCACCAGCAGTAGAACAGGGGCCGACACAGATACGCAGTATTTT